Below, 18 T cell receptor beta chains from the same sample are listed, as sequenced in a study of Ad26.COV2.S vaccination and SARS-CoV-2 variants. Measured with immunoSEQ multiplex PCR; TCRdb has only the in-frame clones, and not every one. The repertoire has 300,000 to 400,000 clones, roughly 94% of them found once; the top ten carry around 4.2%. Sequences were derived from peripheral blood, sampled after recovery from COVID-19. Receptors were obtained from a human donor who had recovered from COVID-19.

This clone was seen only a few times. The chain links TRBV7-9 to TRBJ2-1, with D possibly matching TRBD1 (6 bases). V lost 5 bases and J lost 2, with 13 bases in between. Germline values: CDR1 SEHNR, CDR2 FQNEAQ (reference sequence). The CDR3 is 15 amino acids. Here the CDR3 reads CASSPAQGTYNEQFF. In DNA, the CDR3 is TGTGCCAGCAGCCCTGCGCAGGGGACCTACAATGAGCAGTTCTTC.

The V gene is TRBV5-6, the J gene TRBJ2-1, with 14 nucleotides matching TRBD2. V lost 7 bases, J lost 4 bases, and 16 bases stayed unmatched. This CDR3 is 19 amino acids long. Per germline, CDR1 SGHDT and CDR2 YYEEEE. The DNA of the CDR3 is TGTGCCAGCGGGTCCCCGACTAGCGGGGGGGTACACCCGTACAATGAGCAGTTCTTC. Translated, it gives CASGSPTSGGVHPYNEQFF.

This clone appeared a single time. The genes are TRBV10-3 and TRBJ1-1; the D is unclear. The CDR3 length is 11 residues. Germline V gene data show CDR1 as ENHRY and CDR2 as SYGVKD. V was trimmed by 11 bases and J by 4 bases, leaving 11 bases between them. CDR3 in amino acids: CASNEGTEAFF. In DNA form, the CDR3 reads TGTGCCTCAAATGAGGGCACTGAAGCTTTCTTT.

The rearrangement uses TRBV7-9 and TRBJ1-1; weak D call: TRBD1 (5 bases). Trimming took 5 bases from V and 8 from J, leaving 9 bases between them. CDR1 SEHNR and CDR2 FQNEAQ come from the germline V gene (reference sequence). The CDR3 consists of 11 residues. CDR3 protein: CASSPRDEAFF. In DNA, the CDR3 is TGTGCCAGCAGCCCCAGGGACGAAGCTTTCTTT.

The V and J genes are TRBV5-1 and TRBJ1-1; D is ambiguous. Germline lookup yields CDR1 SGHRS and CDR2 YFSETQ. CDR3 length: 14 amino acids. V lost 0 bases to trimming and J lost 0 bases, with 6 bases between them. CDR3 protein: CASSLGVMNTEAFF. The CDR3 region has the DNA TGCGCCAGCAGCTTGGGGGTTATGAACACTGAAGCTTTCTTT.

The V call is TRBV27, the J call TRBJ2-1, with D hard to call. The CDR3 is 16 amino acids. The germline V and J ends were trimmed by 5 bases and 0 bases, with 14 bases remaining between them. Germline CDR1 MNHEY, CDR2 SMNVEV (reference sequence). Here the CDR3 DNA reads TGTGCCAGCAGTCGCCCTCTACGTAGCTCCTACAATGAGCAGTTCTTC. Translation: CASSRPLRSSYNEQFF.

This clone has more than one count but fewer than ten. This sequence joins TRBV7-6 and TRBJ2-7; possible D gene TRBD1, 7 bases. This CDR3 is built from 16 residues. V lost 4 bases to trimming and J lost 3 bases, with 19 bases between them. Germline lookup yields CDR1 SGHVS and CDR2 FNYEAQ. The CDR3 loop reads CASSSDLTGRHYEQYF. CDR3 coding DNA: TGTGCCAGCAGCTCCGACTTGACAGGGAGGCACTACGAGCAGTACTTC. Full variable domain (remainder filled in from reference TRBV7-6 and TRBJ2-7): GAGVSQSPRYKVTKRGQDVALRCDPISGHVSLYWYRQALGQGPEFLTYFNYEAQQDKSGLPNDRFSAERPEGSISTLTIQRTEQRDSAMYRCASSSDLTGRHYEQYFGPGTRLTVT.

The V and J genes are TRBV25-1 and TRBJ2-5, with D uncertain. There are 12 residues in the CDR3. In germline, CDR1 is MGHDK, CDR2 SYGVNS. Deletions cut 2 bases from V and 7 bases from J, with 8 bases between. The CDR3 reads CASSEQRTTQYF. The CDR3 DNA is TGTGCCAGCAGTGAACAACGGACGACCCAGTACTTC. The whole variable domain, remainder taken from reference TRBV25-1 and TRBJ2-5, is EADIYQTPRYLVIGTGKKITLECSQTMGHDKMYWYQQDPGMELHLIHYSYGVNSTEKGDLSSESTVSRIRTEHFPLTLESARPSHTSQYLCASSEQRTTQYFGPGTRLLVL.

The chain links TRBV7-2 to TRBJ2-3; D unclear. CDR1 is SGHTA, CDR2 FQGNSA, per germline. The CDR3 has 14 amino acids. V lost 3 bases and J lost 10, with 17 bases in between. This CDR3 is CASSFFAPDQAQYF. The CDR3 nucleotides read TGTGCCAGCAGCTTTTTCGCCCCCGACCAAGCGCAGTATTTT.

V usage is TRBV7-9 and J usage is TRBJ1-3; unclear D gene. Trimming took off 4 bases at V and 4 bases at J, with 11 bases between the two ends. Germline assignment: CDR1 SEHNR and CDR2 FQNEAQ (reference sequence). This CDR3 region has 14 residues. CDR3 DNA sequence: TGTGCCAGCAGCTGGGGAGGCGGGGGAAACACCATATATTTT. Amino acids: CASSWGGGGNTIYF.

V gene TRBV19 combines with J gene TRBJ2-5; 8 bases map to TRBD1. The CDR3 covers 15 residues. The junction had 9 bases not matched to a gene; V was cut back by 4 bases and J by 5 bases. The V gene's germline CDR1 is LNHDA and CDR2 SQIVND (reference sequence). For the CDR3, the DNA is TGTGCCAGTAGTACCACAGGGGGACCTCGGGAGACCCAGTACTTC. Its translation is CASSTTGGPRETQYF.

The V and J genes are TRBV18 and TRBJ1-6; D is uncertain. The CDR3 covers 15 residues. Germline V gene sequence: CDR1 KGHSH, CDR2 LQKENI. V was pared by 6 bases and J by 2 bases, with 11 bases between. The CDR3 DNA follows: TGTGCCAGCTCCCTTGGGGAGGCCTATAATTCACCCCTCCACTTT. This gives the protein CASSLGEAYNSPLHF.

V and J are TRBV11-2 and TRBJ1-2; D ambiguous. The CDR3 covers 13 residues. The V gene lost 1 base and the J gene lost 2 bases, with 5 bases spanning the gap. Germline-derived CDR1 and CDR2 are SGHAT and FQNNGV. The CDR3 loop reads CASSLGRNYGYTF. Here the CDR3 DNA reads TGTGCCAGCAGCTTAGGCAGGAACTATGGCTACACCTTC. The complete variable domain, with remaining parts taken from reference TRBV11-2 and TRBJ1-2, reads EAGVAQSPRYKIIEKRQSVAFWCNPISGHATLYWYQQILGQGPKLLIQFQNNGVVDDSQLPKDRFSAERLKGVDSTLKIQPAKLEDSAVYLCASSLGRNYGYTFGSGTRLTVV.

The CDR3 nucleotides are TGTGCCAGCAGTTTATCTTCCGGGACAGTAACCAAAAAACTGTTTTTT. Translating gives CASSLSSGTVTKKLFF. The chain carries TRBV27 and TRBJ1-4; 7 nucleotides match TRBD1. Germline lookup yields CDR1 MNHEY and CDR2 SMNVEV (reference sequence). The CDR3 totals 16 residues. Trimming at V came to 0 bases and at J to 9 bases, leaving 10 bases not matched to a gene. Filled out from reference TRBV27 and TRBJ1-4, the complete variable domain reads EAQVTQNPRYLITVTGKKLTVTCSQNMNHEYMSWYRQDPGLGLRQIYYSMNVEVTDKGDVPEGYKVSRKEKRNFPLILESPSPNQTSLYFCASSLSSGTVTKKLFFGSGTQLSVL.

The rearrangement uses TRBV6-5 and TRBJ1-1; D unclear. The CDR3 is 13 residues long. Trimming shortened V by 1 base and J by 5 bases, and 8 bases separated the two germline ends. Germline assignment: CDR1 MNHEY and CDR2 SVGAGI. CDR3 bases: TGTGCCAGCAGTTACTTGGTTTATACTGAAGCTTTCTTT. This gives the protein CASSYLVYTEAFF.

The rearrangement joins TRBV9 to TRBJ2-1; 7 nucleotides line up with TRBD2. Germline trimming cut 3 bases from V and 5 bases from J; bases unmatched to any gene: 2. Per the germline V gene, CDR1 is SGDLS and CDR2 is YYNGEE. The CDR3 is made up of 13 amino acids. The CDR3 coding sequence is TGTGCCAGCAGCGACGGGACTAACAATGAGCAGTTCTTC. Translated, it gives CASSDGTNNEQFF.

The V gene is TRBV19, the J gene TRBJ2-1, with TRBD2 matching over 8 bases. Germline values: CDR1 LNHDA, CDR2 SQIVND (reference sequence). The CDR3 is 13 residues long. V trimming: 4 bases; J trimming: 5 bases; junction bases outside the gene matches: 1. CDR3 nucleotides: TGTGCCAGTAGTAAGGGACTAGACAATGAGCAGTTCTTC. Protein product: CASSKGLDNEQFF. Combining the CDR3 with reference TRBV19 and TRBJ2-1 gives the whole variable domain DGGITQSPKYLFRKEGQNVTLSCEQNLNHDAMYWYRQDPGQGLRLIYYSQIVNDFQKGDIAEGYSVSREKKESFPLTVTSAQKNPTAFYLCASSKGLDNEQFFGPGTRLTVL.

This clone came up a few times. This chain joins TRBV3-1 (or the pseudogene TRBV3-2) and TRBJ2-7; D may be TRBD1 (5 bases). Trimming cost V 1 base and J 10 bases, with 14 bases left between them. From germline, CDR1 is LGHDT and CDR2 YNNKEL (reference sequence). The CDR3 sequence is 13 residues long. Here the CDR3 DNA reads TGTGCCAGCAGCCAAGGGGGCAGGGCGGCTCAGTACTTC. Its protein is CASSQGGRAAQYF.